A single TCR beta chain is shown here with its context. The data were taken from a study of blood T cell repertoires in COVID-19. The CDR3 spans 17 residues. The V gene lost 0 bases and the J gene lost 2 bases, with 14 bases spanning the gap. CDR1 and CDR2 from the germline V gene are MDHEN and SYDVKM. Repertoires were generated with immunoSEQ multiplex PCR, while TCRdb's copy carries only in-frame clones and drops some. The data hold fewer than 350,000 clones, with around 90% observed a single time. This TCR came from a woman aged 40 to 55 with acute COVID-19. The source material was PBMCs or T cells enriched from blood (not recorded which). The chain is built from TRBV28 and TRBJ1-5; a possible D gene is TRBD1 (5 bases). The CDR3 region has the DNA TGTGCCAGCAGTTTATGGGGCAGGGCCACGGGCAATCAGCCCCAGCATTTT. Translated, it gives CASSLWGRATGNQPQHF.